This T cell receptor beta chain is drawn from a study of T-cell reconstitution after alpha-beta-depleted transplantation in children. This CDR3 comprises 16 residues. The V and J ends lost 4 bases and 6 bases respectively, with 21 bases between them. Per the germline V gene, CDR1 is SGHRS and CDR2 is YFSETQ. Library preparation (for TCRbeta) was performed with unique molecular identifiers. TCRdb independently ran MiXCR on the PCR reads; one entry per CDR3 protein. The sample holds approximately 400,000 distinct CDR3 sequences, under 13% seen once. The chain recombines TRBV5-1 with TRBJ2-3, with a possible D match to TRBD1 (6 bases). The TCR sequence derives from a human donor who donated a stem cell graft to a child with acute myeloid leukemia. This sample comprised PBMCs from the stem cell graft donor, obtained from the stem cell graft. The CDR3 spells CASSVGHSTTADTQYF. CDR3 in DNA: TGCGCCAGCAGCGTGGGACACTCAACCACGGCGGATACGCAGTATTTT.